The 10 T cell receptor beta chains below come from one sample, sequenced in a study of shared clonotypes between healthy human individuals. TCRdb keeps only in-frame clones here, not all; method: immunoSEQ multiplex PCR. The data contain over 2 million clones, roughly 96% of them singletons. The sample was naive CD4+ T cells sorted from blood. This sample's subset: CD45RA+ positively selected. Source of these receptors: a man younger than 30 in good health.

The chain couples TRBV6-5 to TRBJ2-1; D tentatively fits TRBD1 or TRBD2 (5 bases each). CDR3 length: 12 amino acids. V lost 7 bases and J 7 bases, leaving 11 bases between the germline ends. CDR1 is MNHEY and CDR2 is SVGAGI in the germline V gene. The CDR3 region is CASNSWGNEQFF. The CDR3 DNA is TGTGCCAGCAACTCGTGGGGGAATGAGCAGTTCTTC.

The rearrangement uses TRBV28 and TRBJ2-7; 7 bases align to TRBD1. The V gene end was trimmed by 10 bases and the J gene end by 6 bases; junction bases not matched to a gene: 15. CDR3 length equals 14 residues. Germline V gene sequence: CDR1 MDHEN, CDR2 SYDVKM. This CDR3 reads CATTPRGRQVEQYF. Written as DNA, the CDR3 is TGTGCCACTACGCCGAGGGGGCGCCAGGTCGAGCAGTACTTC.

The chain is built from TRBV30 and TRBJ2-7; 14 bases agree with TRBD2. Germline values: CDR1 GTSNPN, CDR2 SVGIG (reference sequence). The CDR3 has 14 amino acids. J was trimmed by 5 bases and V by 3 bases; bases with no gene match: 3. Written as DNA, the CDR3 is TGTGCCTGGAGAAGACTAGCGGGAGGGGACGAGCAGTACTTC. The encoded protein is CAWRRLAGGDEQYF.

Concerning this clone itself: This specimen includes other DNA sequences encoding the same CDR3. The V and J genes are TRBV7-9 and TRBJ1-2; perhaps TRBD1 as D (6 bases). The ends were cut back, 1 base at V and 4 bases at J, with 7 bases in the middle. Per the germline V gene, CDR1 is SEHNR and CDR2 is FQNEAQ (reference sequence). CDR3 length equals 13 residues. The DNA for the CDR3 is TGTGCCAGCAGCTTAGAACAGGGCTATGGCTACACCTTC. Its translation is CASSLEQGYGYTF.

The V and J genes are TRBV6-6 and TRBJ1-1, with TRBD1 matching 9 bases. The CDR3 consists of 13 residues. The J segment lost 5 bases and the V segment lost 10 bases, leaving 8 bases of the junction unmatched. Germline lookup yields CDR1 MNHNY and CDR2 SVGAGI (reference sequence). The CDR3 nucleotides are TGTGCCACCGAACAGGGGGCCCCAACTGAAGCTTTCTTT. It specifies CATEQGAPTEAFF.

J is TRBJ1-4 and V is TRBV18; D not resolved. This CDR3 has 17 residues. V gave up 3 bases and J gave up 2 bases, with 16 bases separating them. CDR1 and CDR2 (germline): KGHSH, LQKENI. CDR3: CASSPNFGAHTNEKLFF. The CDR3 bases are TGTGCCAGCTCACCCAACTTCGGCGCCCACACTAATGAAAAACTGTTTTTT. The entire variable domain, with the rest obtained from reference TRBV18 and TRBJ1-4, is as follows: NAGVMQNPRHLVRRRGQEARLRCSPMKGHSHVYWYRQLPEEGLKFMVYLQKENIIDESGMPKERFSAEFPKEGPSILRIQQVVRGDSAAYFCASSPNFGAHTNEKLFFGSGTQLSVL.

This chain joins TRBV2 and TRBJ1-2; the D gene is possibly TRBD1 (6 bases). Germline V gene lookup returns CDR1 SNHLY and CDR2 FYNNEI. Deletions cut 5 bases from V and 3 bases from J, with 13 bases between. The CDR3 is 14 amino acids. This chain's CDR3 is CASSLLDSYYGYTF. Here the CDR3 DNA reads TGTGCCAGCAGTCTACTGGACAGCTACTATGGCTACACCTTC.

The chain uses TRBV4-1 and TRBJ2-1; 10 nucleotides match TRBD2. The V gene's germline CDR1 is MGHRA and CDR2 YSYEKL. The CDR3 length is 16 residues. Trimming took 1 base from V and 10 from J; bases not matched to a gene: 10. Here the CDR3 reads CASSQVQREGRWEQFF. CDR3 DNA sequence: TGCGCCAGCAGCCAAGTTCAGCGGGAGGGCCGTTGGGAGCAGTTCTTC.

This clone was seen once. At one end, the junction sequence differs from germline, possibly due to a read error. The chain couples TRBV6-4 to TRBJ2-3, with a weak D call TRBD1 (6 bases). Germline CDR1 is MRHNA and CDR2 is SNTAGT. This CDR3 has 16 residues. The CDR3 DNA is TGTGCCATCAGTGGGGTGACAGGCCCGAGCACAGATACGCAGTATTTT. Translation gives CAISGVTGPSTDTQYF.

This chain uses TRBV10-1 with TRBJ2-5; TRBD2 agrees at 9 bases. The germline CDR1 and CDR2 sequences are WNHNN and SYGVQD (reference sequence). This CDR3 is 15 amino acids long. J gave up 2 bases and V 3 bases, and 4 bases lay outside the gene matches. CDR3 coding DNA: TGCGCCAGCAGTGAAACCAGCGGGAGGCAAGAGACCCAGTACTTC. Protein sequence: CASSETSGRQETQYF.